Below are 22 T cell receptor beta chains sequenced from a single sample in a study of blood T cell repertoires in COVID-19. Produced via immunoSEQ multiplex PCR; TCRdb's table is partial and in-frame only. This sample yields 350,000 to 550,000 clones, of which roughly 91% are seen a single time; about 4.3% belongs to the top ten. Material for sequencing was peripheral blood. All receptors derive from a woman in her 30s with acute or convalescent COVID-19.

This clone occurred a few times. The chain joins TRBV15 to TRBJ2-1; the D gene is possibly TRBD1 (6 bases). The CDR3 runs 13 residues. With 8 bases removed from V and 8 bases from J, the gap between germline ends came to 16 bases. Germline V gene data show CDR1 as LNHNV and CDR2 as YYDKDF (reference sequence). CDR3 region: CATGQGRLDEQFF. The CDR3 nucleotides read TGTGCCACCGGCCAGGGGCGCCTGGATGAGCAGTTCTTC.

The chain is built from TRBV5-4 and TRBJ1-2; 8 bases map to TRBD1. Trimming removed 4 bases from V and 7 bases from J; junction bases left unmatched: 9. There are 14 residues in the CDR3. Germline lookup yields CDR1 SGHNT and CDR2 YYREEE (reference sequence). The CDR3 here is CASSPTQGALGYTF. The CDR3 nucleotides read TGTGCCAGCAGCCCCACCCAGGGGGCGCTTGGCTACACCTTC.

This clone was seen just once. The chain joins TRBV28 to TRBJ1-2; 8 nucleotides align to TRBD1. V lost 10 bases, J lost 4 bases, and 8 bases stayed unmatched. This CDR3 has 13 amino acids. CDR1 and CDR2 (germline): MDHEN, SYDVKM. This chain's CDR3 is CATERTGGYGYTF. For the CDR3, the DNA is TGTGCCACCGAACGAACAGGGGGCTATGGCTACACCTTC.

This sequence joins TRBV6-5 and TRBJ1-5, with D perhaps matching TRBD1 (5 bases). This CDR3 region has 14 residues. V gave up 6 bases and J gave up 3 bases, with 12 bases separating them. CDR1 and CDR2 (germline): MNHEY, SVGAGI. CDR3 coding DNA: TGTGCCAGCAGCTTAGACAGCCCCAATCAGCCCCAGCATTTT. Its translation: CASSLDSPNQPQHF.

This sequence joins TRBV27 and TRBJ1-2; D is possibly TRBD1 (5 bases). Germline V CDR1 and CDR2: MNHEY, SMNVEV (reference sequence). The CDR3 has 13 residues. The V gene lost 6 bases and the J gene lost 3 bases, with 11 bases spanning the gap. The CDR3: CASSRGGDYGYTF. DNA for the CDR3: TGTGCCAGCAGCCGGGGGGGGGACTATGGCTACACCTTC.

The gene calls are TRBV7-2 and TRBJ1-2; the match to TRBD1 covers 7 bases. Germline trimming cut 5 bases from V and 6 bases from J; bases unmatched to any gene: 6. CDR3 length equals 13 residues. Germline V gives CDR1 SGHTA, CDR2 FQGNSA. As DNA, the CDR3 is TGTGCCAGCAGCACGGGACAGTGGAATGGCTACACCTTC. It is translated as CASSTGQWNGYTF.

There are a few counts of this clone. This chain connects TRBV2 to TRBJ2-1; TRBD1 is a possible D gene (6 bases). CDR3 length: 13 residues. Trimming took off 7 bases at V and 5 bases at J, with 12 bases between the two ends. The germline CDR1 and CDR2 sequences are SNHLY and FYNNEI. The CDR3 nucleotides read TGTGCCAGCAAAACGGGACATAACAATGAGCAGTTCTTC. This sequence encodes CASKTGHNNEQFF.

The rearrangement uses TRBV13 and TRBJ2-7; 10 bases fit TRBD1. The ends lost 6 bases at V and 1 base at J; junction bases unmatched: 9. The CDR3 consists of 16 residues. In germline, CDR1 is PRHDT, CDR2 FYEKMQ (reference sequence). CDR3 nucleotides: TGTGCCAGCAGACCTTCTGGGGACAGGGGTTCCTACGAGCAGTACTTC. As protein: CASRPSGDRGSYEQYF.

The V call is TRBV19, the J call TRBJ2-4; possible D gene TRBD1, 6 bases. The germline V gene encodes CDR1 LNHDA and CDR2 SQIVND (reference sequence). The CDR3 length is 22 residues. The germline V and J ends were trimmed by 3 bases and 1 base, with 31 bases remaining between them. The CDR3 spells CASSIVTSGTTRTYSAKNIQYF. CDR3 in DNA: TGTGCCAGTAGTATCGTTACTAGTGGGACAACCCGAACGTACTCGGCCAAAAACATTCAGTACTTC.

The chain uses TRBV6-1 and TRBJ1-4; 7 bases agree with TRBD1. The CDR3 runs to 18 residues. After removal of 0 bases from V and 5 bases from J, the junction contained 12 bases not matched to a gene. The germline CDR1 and CDR2 sequences are MNHNS and SASEGT. In nucleotides, the CDR3 is TGTGCCAGCAGTGAAGCCGCGGTGAGGGGGCGGGCAAATGAAAAACTGTTTTTT. It codes for CASSEAAVRGRANEKLFF.

V usage is TRBV3-1 (or the pseudogene TRBV3-2) and J usage is TRBJ1-4; 7 bases align to TRBD1. This CDR3 has 13 amino acids. Trimming cost V 4 bases and J 12 bases; bases outside gene matches: 8. Looked up from germline, CDR1 is LGHDT and CDR2 is YNNKEL (reference sequence). CDR3: CASSRQGVGELFF. In DNA form, the CDR3 reads TGTGCCAGCAGCCGACAGGGAGTTGGGGAACTGTTTTTT.

The chain links TRBV9 to TRBJ1-2, with 9 bases lining up with TRBD1. The CDR3 sequence is 15 residues long. The ends lost 2 bases at V and 7 bases at J; junction bases unmatched: 9. The germline V gene has CDR1 SGDLS and CDR2 YYNGEE. The CDR3 DNA follows: TGTGCCAGCAGCGTCGGACAGGGGCCTTCCCCTGGCTACACCTTC. Its translation: CASSVGQGPSPGYTF.

The chain couples TRBV9 to TRBJ2-1; a possible D gene is TRBD1 (5 bases). Germline V gene data show CDR1 as SGDLS and CDR2 as YYNGEE. Trimming removed 0 bases from V and 2 bases from J, with 9 bases in between. The CDR3 sequence is 15 residues long. The CDR3 here is CASSVGTGAYNEQFF. CDR3 nucleotides: TGTGCCAGCAGCGTAGGAACAGGCGCCTACAATGAGCAGTTCTTC.

The chain couples TRBV30 to TRBJ1-1, with D possibly being TRBD1 (5 bases). Germline lookup yields CDR1 GTSNPN and CDR2 SVGIG (reference sequence). V lost 0 bases, J lost 1 base, and 6 bases lay in between. CDR3 size: 13 residues. Here the CDR3 reads CAWSVDRNTEAFF. CDR3 sequence (DNA): TGTGCCTGGAGTGTAGACAGGAACACTGAAGCTTTCTTT.

The chain employs TRBV18 and TRBJ1-1; 7 nucleotides agree with TRBD1. V was clipped by 6 bases and J by 7 bases; unmatched bases: 8. The CDR3 sequence is 13 residues long. Germline CDR1 reads KGHSH; CDR2 reads LQKENI. CDR3 loop: CASSLGQENEAFF. In nucleotides, the CDR3 is TGTGCCAGCTCCCTCGGACAGGAAAATGAAGCTTTCTTT.

The chain is built from TRBV19 and TRBJ1-1, with 8 bases matching TRBD1. V lost 7 bases and J lost 4; bases outside the gene matches: 8. The germline V gene has CDR1 LNHDA and CDR2 SQIVND (reference sequence). CDR3 size: 14 residues. The CDR3 DNA reads as TGTGCCAGTACCCGGGACAGGTTATTCACTGAAGCTTTCTTT. The encoded protein is CASTRDRLFTEAFF.

This CDR3 reads CASRLGLQSNQPQHF. Here the CDR3 DNA reads TGTGCCAGCAGGTTGGGACTCCAGAGCAATCAGCCCCAGCATTTT. The chain is built from TRBV2 and TRBJ1-5, with a tentative D call TRBD1 (5 bases). The CDR3 consists of 15 residues. V was clipped by 6 bases and J by 1 base, with 13 bases between them. Germline V gene lookup returns CDR1 SNHLY and CDR2 FYNNEI.

The V call is TRBV5-6, the J call TRBJ2-7, with TRBD2 matching 8 bases. Germline V gene lookup returns CDR1 SGHDT and CDR2 YYEEEE. V gave up 0 bases and J gave up 3 bases; unmatched junction bases: 5. The CDR3 consists of 15 residues. The CDR3 DNA is TGTGCCAGCAGCTTGGGCGGGGGGCCGGGCTACGAGCAGTACTTC. Encoded protein: CASSLGGGPGYEQYF. The full variable domain, its missing parts supplied by reference TRBV5-6 and TRBJ2-7, is DAGVTQSPTHLIKTRGQQVTLRCSPKSGHDTVSWYQQALGQGPQFIFQYYEEEERQRGNFPDRFSGHQFPNYSSELNVNALLLGDSALYLCASSLGGGPGYEQYFGPGTRLTVT.

The rearrangement links TRBV23-1 to TRBJ1-2; TRBD1 is a possible D gene (6 bases). Being an ORF, TRBV23-1 has a function that is uncertain. Trimming left V 8 bases short and J 5 bases short, with 18 bases between. The CDR3 contains 14 residues. Here the CDR3 DNA reads TGCGCCAGCGGCCACAGGGATGAGGGGTATGGCTACACCTTC. Protein product: CASGHRDEGYGYTF.

The genes are TRBV7-3 and TRBJ2-2, with D maybe TRBD1 (6 bases). Trimming took 1 base from V and 0 from J, leaving 9 bases between them. The CDR3 runs 16 residues. CDR1 and CDR2 (germline): SGHTA, FQGTGA. CDR3: CASSLIPGANTGELFF. The CDR3 coding sequence is TGTGCCAGCAGCTTAATCCCAGGGGCGAACACCGGGGAGCTGTTTTTT.

V is TRBV29-1 and J is TRBJ2-7, with 9 nucleotides matching TRBD1. The CDR3 covers 13 residues. Germline CDR1 is SQVTM and CDR2 is ANQGSEA. V shed 5 bases and J 4 bases; nucleotides not matched to a gene: 6. CDR3 nucleotide sequence: TGCAGCGTTCAGGGACAGGGAAGGTACGAGCAGTACTTC. The encoded protein is CSVQGQGRYEQYF.

The chain carries TRBV6-2 or TRBV6-3 and TRBJ2-7; the D gene is possibly TRBD1 (6 bases). The V end was cut by 3 bases, the J end by 3 bases, with 12 bases between. The CDR3 length is 14 residues. Germline CDR1 and CDR2: MNHEY and SVGEGT. CDR3 protein: CASSYGGTLYEQYF. The DNA of the CDR3 is TGTGCCAGCAGTTATGGGGGCACGCTCTACGAGCAGTACTTC.